The clone carrying this T cell receptor (beta chain) was seen only a few times. Splitting the CD4+ cells yielded a CD45RA+ naive subset and a CD45RA-negative memory subset. TCRdb's table, derived via immunoSEQ multiplex PCR, lists solely in-frame clones and lacks some. The sample has about 680,000 clones, roughly 72% seen once. This record comes from a study of shared clonotypes between healthy human individuals. The CDR3 covers 15 residues. The V gene's germline CDR1 is KGHSH and CDR2 LQKENI. V was pared by 3 bases and J by 5 bases, with 13 bases between. Sequencing input: memory CD4+ T cells sorted from blood. Subset defined: CD45RA-negative fraction. This sequence was found in a woman in her twenties or thirties in good health. The chain recombines TRBV18 with TRBJ2-2, with D possibly being TRBD1 (5 bases). The CDR3 coding sequence is TGTGCCAGCTCACCCAGGGCAGTACAAACCGGGGAGCTGTTTTTT. Translated, it gives CASSPRAVQTGELFF.